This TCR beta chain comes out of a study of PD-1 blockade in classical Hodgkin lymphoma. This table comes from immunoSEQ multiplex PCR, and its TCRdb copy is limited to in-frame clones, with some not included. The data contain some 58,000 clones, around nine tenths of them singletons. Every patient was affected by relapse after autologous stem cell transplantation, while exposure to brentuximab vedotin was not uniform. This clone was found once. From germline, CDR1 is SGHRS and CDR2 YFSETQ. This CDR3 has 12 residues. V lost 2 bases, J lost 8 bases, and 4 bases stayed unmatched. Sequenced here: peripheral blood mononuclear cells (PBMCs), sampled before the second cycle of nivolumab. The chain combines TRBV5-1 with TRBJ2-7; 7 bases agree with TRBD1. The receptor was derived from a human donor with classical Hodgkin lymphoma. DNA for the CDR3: TGCGCCAGCAGCTTTCAGGGGGTCCAGCAGTACTTC. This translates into CASSFQGVQQYF.